Here is one TCR beta chain with its context. Its antigen is still unknown. Germline lookup yields CDR1 MGHDK and CDR2 SYGVNS. The CDR3 length is 19 residues. This sample is drawn from a study of CXCR3-negative and CXCR3-positive naive CD8 T cells. Whole-study findings and limits: Memory CD8+ cells showed much lower diversity, while both naive subsets displayed comparably high diversity. CXCR3 expression dropped partially after cryopreservation, and most assays relied on fresh PBMCs.

Triplicate sorting captured 300,000 to 350,000 cells each from every CD8+ T cell subset. The CD45RO-CCR7+CD27+CD95- phenotype denoted naive CD8+ T cells. UMI-labeled TRB cDNA libraries were prepared by 5' RACE. TCRdb reprocessed the 5' RACE reads, with one entry per CDR3 protein and no DNA. The listing contains some 50,000 distinct CDR3 sequences. This clonotype was obtained from a human donor in good health. Some clones in this sample may be carry-over from other donors' samples. Sequencing was carried out using naive CXCR3- CD8+ T cells from blood. The subset was: CD45RO-CCR7+CD27+CD95- naive CD8+ T cells lacking CXCR3 (TNR3-). The rearrangement uses TRBV25-1 and TRBJ2-4. This CDR3 is CASSEISWVSLGAKNIQYF.